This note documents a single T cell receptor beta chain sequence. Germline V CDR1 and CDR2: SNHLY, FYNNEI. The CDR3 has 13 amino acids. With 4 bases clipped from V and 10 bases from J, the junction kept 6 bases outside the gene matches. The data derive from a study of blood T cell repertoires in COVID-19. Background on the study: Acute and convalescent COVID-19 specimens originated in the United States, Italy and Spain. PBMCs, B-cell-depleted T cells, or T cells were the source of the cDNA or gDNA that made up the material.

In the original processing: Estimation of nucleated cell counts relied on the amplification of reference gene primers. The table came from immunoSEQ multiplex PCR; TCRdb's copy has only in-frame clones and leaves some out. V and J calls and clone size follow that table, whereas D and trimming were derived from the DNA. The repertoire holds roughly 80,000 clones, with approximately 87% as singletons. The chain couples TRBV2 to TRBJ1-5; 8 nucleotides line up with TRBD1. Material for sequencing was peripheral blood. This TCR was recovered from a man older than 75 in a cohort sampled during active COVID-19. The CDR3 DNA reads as TGTGCCAGCAGTGGACAGGGGTATAGTCCCCAGCATTTT. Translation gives CASSGQGYSPQHF.